This T cell receptor (beta chain) was sequenced for a study of CD8 T cells in Susac syndrome. The germline V gene has CDR1 SGDLS and CDR2 YYNGEE. The CDR3 has 17 amino acids. V was shortened by 0 bases and J by 0 bases, with 16 bases between the two germline ends. RNA in amounts of roughly 0.45 to 1 ug was reverse transcribed with random hexamers. TCRdb reprocessed the immunoSEQ multiplex PCR reads via MiXCR and lists one record per CDR3 protein. Found here are 230,000 or so distinct CDR3 sequences, roughly 96% of them singletons; the top ten hold around 0.099%. This receptor was identified in a human donor with multiple sclerosis. Sequenced input: CD4+ T cells from PBMCs. The gene calls are TRBV9 and TRBJ2-7, with D perhaps TRBD2 (6 bases). This chain's CDR3 is CASSVAPGDGLSYEQYF. Here the CDR3 DNA reads TGTGCCAGCAGCGTAGCCCCGGGGGACGGGCTCTCCTACGAGCAGTACTTC.